The clone carrying this T cell receptor (beta chain) was detected only once. The antigen remains undetermined. The data were obtained in a study of cytomegalovirus exposure and HLA in healthy donors. General study results and limits: Presence/absence analyses took donor sequencing depth as roughly uniform. Earlier results showed most TCR beta V segments being productive about 87% or about 30% of the time. Cytomegalovirus association was listed for 164 TCR beta chains.

The PCR contained 60 Vbeta and 13 Jbeta primers. Produced via immunoSEQ multiplex PCR; TCRdb's table is partial and in-frame only. The top ten hold roughly 2.5% of the sample, which has approximately 190,000 clones, approximately 70% seen once. Looked up from germline, CDR1 is SGHTA and CDR2 is FQGNSA. This CDR3 comprises 13 residues. V dropped 8 bases and J dropped 4; count of bases not matched to a gene: 7. This clonotype was obtained from a man aged 40-55 years in good health and CMV-seropositive. V and J are TRBV7-2 and TRBJ1-2, with 7 bases aligning to TRBD1. The source material was PBMCs. The CDR3 bases are TGTGCCAGCGGGCACCGGGACAGCTATGGCTACACCTTC. Translating gives CASGHRDSYGYTF. The full variable domain, rest sourced from reference TRBV7-2 and TRBJ1-2, is GAGVSQSPSNKVTEKGKDVELRCDPISGHTALYWYRQSLGQGLEFLIYFQGNSAPDKSGLPSDRFSAERTGGSVSTLTIQRTQQEDSAVYLCASGHRDSYGYTFGSGTRLTVV.